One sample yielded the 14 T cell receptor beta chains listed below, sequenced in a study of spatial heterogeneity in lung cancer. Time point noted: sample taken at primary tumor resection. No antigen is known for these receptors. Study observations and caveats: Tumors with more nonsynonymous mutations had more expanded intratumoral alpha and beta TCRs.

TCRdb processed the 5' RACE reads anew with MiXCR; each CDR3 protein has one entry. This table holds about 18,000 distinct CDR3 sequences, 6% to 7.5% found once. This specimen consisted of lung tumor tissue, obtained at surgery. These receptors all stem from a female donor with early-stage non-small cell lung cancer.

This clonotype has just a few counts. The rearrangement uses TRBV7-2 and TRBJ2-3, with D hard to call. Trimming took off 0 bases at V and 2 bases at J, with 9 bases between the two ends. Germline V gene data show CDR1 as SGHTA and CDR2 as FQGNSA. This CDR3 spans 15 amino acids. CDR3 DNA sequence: TGTGCCAGCAGCTTAGCGGGCTTAATCACAGATACGCAGTATTTT. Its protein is CASSLAGLITDTQYF.

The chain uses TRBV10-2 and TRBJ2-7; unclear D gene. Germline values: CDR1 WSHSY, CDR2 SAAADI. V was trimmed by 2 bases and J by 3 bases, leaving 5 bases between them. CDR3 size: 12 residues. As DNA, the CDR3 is TGCGCCAGCAGTGAGACCCTCTACGAGCAGTACTTC. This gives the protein CASSETLYEQYF.

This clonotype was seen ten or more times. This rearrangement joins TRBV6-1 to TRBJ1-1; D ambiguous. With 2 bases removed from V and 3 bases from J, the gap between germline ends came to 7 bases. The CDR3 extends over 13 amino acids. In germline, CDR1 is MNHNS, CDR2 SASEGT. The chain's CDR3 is CASSENGYTEAFF. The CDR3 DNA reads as TGTGCCAGCAGTGAAAATGGCTACACTGAAGCTTTCTTT.

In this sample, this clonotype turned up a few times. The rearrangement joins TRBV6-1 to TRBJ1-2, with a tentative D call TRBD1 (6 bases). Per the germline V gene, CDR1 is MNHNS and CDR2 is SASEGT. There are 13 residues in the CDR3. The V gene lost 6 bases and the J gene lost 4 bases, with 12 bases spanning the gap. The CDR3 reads CASREQGGYGYTF. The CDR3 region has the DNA TGTGCCAGCAGAGAACAGGGTGGCTATGGCTACACCTTC.

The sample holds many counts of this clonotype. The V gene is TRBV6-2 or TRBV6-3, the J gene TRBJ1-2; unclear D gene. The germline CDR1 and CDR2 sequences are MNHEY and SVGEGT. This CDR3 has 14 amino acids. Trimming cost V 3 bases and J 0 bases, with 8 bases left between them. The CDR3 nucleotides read TGTGCCAGCAGTTATTACGTAGCTAACTATGGCTACACCTTC. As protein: CASSYYVANYGYTF.

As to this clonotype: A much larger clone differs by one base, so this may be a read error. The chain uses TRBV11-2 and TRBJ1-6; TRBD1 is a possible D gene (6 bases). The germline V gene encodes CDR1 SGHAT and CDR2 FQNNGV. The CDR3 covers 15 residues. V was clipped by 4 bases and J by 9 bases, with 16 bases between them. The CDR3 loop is CASSSIRDMGSPLHF. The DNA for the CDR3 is TGTGCCAGCAGCTCTATACGGGACATGGGTTCACCCCTCCACTTT. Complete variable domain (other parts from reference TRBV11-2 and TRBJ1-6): EAGVAQSPRYKIIEKRQSVAFWCNPISGHATLYWYQQILGQGPKLLIQFQNNGVVDDSQLPKDRFSAERLKGVDSTLKIQPAKLEDSAVYLCASSSIRDMGSPLHFGNGTRLTVT.

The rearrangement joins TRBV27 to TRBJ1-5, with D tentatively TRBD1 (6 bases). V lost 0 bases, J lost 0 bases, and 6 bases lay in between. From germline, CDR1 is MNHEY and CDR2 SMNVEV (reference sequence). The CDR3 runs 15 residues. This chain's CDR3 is CASSLSDSSNQPQHF. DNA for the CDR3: TGTGCCAGCAGTTTATCGGACAGTAGCAATCAGCCCCAGCATTTT.

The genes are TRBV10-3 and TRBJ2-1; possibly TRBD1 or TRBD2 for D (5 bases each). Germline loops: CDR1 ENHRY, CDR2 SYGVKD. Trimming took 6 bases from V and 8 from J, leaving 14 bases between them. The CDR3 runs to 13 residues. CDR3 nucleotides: TGTGCCATCAGGAATGTGGGGCGGGATGAGCAGTTCTTC. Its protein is CAIRNVGRDEQFF.

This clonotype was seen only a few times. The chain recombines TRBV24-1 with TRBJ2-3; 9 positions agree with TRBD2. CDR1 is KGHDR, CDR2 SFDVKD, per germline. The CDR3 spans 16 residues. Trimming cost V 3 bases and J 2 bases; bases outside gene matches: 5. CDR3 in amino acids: CATSDTVAGDTDTQYF. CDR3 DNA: TGTGCCACCAGTGATACAGTAGCGGGGGACACAGATACGCAGTATTTT.

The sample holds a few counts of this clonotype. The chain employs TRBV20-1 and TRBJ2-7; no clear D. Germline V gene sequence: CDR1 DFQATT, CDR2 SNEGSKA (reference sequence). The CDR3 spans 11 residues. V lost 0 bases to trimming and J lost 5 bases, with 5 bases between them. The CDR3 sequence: CSARDQDEQYF. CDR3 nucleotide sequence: TGCAGTGCTAGAGATCAGGACGAGCAGTACTTC.

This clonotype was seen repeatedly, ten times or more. The CDR3 loop is CASSQSQGDYNEQFF. For the CDR3, the DNA is TGTGCCAGCAGCCAGAGTCAGGGCGACTACAATGAGCAGTTCTTC. V and J are TRBV4-2 and TRBJ2-1; D may be TRBD1 (5 bases). Trimming took off 3 bases at V and 3 bases at J, with 12 bases between the two ends. This CDR3 has 15 residues. Germline V gives CDR1 LGHNA, CDR2 YNFKEQ.

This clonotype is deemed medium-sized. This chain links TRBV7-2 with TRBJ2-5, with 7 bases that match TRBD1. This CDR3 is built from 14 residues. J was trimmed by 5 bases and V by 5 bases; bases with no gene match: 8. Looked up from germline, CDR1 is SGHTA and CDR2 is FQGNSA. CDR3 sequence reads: CASSPNRGKETQYF. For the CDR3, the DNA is TGTGCCAGCAGCCCTAACAGGGGCAAGGAGACCCAGTACTTC.

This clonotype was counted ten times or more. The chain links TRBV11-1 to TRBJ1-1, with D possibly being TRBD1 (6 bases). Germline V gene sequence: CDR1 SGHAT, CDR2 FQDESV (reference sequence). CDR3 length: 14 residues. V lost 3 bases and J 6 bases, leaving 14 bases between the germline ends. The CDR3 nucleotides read TGTGCCAGCAGCTTCGGACGAGGGGGGGCTGAAGCTTTCTTT. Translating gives CASSFGRGGAEAFF.

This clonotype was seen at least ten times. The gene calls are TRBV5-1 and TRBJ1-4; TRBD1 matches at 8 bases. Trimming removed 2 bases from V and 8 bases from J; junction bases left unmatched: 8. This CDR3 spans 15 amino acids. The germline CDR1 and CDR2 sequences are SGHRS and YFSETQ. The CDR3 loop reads CASSFSGTGEEKLFF. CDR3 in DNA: TGCGCCAGCAGCTTCTCCGGGACAGGCGAGGAAAAACTGTTTTTT.